Presented here are 7 T cell receptor beta chains from one specimen sequenced in a study of vaccination and CD4 T cells after COVID-19. No antigen has been assigned to these receptors. The Oncomine TCR Beta short-read assay sequenced DNA from cultured CD4+ T cells. MiXCR was run by TCRdb on the PCR reads, yielding one entry per CDR3 protein. Of under 25,000 distinct CDR3 sequences in the sample, around 47% were seen once. Treatment of the sample: roughly nine-day PBMC culture with coronavirus spike peptide pools or control peptides (ViraFEST assay). The material sequenced was CD4+ T cells from blood, cultured in vitro, taken before SARS-CoV-2 vaccination. The origin of the receptors is a human donor who had recovered from COVID-19.

The V and J genes are TRBV2 and TRBJ1-1; D gene unclear. CDR3 size: 13 residues. V was pared by 7 bases and J by 0 bases, with 9 bases between. Germline V gene data show CDR1 as SNHLY and CDR2 as FYNNEI. Written as DNA, the CDR3 is TGTGCCAGCACCCGGGAGATGAACACTGAAGCTTTCTTT. Translation gives CASTREMNTEAFF.

V is TRBV20-1 and J is TRBJ2-5, with 8 nucleotides matching TRBD2. This CDR3 has 14 amino acids. The V gene end was trimmed by 5 bases and the J gene end by 3 bases; junction bases not matched to a gene: 8. Germline-derived CDR1 and CDR2 are DFQATT and SNEGSKA (reference sequence). The CDR3 reads CSAPGRRGEETQYF. The DNA of the CDR3 is TGCAGTGCTCCGGGACGGCGGGGGGAAGAGACCCAGTACTTC.

The rearrangement joins TRBV6-2 or TRBV6-3 to TRBJ2-5, with TRBD2 identical over 10 bases. Trimming took 6 bases from V and 9 from J; bases not matched to a gene: 7. Germline V gene sequence: CDR1 MNHEY, CDR2 SVGEGT. The CDR3 runs 13 residues. CDR3 protein: CASSPGLAASQYF. In nucleotides, the CDR3 is TGTGCCAGCAGCCCCGGACTAGCGGCGTCCCAGTACTTC.

A word on this clonotype: It is likely a read error, because the conserved phenylalanine at the end of the CDR3 is missing. J is TRBJ2-5 and V is TRBV20-1; 10 nucleotides line up with TRBD2. After removal of 6 bases from V and 5 bases from J, the junction contained 9 bases not matched to a gene. This CDR3 is built from 14 residues. Germline-derived CDR1 and CDR2 are DFQATT and SNEGSKA (reference sequence). The CDR3 loop reads CSAASGGNRETQYY. Here the CDR3 DNA reads TGCAGTGCCGCTAGCGGGGGAAATAGGGAGACCCAGTACTAC.

V is TRBV7-3 and J is TRBJ1-6; TRBD1 is a possible D gene (6 bases). Germline CDR1 is SGHTA and CDR2 is FQGTGA. The ends were cut back, 5 bases at V and 4 bases at J, with 12 bases in the middle. The CDR3 sequence is 15 residues long. The CDR3 loop is CASSATGLYNSPLHF. CDR3 bases: TGTGCCAGCAGCGCGACAGGACTTTATAATTCACCCCTCCACTTT.

V gene TRBV12-3 or TRBV12-4 combines with J gene TRBJ1-6; 9 bases fit TRBD1. V was clipped by 5 bases and J by 7 bases; unmatched bases: 3. The CDR3 extends over 14 amino acids. The CDR3 sequence is CASSRDRANSPLHF. CDR3 sequence (DNA): TGTGCCAGCAGTCGGGACAGGGCAAATTCACCCCTCCACTTT.

Turning to this clonotype: Relative to the germline gene, one junction end is altered; a read error may explain this. Here the CDR3 DNA reads TGTGCCATCAGTGATAGCGGGAGGGCTTCCTACGAGCAGTACTTC. Its translation is CAISDSGRASYEQYF. J is TRBJ2-7 and V is TRBV6-4, with 11 bases matching TRBD2. CDR3 size: 15 residues. Germline-derived CDR1 and CDR2 are MRHNA and SNTAGT.